A single sample gave rise to the 30 T cell receptor beta chains below, sequenced in a study of blood T cell repertoires in COVID-19. Sequenced by immunoSEQ multiplex PCR; TCRdb stores in-frame clones only, minus some. The sample lists around 280,000 clones, 75% to 90% seen once, with about 1.9% in the top ten. What was sequenced was peripheral blood. The receptors were gathered from a woman younger than 45 who had recovered from COVID-19.

The V gene is TRBV18, the J gene TRBJ1-5; D is possibly TRBD1 (6 bases). V dropped 3 bases and J dropped 6 bases, with 15 bases sitting between them. The CDR3 has 15 residues. The germline V gene has CDR1 KGHSH and CDR2 LQKENI. The CDR3 loop reads CASSPGAAGGQPQHF. The CDR3 DNA sequence: TGTGCCAGCTCACCGGGGGCAGCGGGGGGTCAGCCCCAGCATTTT.

J is TRBJ2-5 and V is TRBV5-4, with TRBD1 matching 8 bases. The V gene end was trimmed by 4 bases and the J gene end by 2 bases; junction bases not matched to a gene: 7. Germline V gives CDR1 SGHNT, CDR2 YYREEE (reference sequence). This CDR3 contains 15 residues. The CDR3 DNA follows: TGTGCCAGCAGCACTTTGAGGGACAGGCAAGAGACCCAGTACTTC. Protein sequence: CASSTLRDRQETQYF.

This rearrangement joins TRBV6-2 or TRBV6-3 to TRBJ2-1, with D perhaps TRBD2 (5 bases). The CDR3 sequence is 15 residues long. In germline, CDR1 is MNHEY, CDR2 SVGEGT. V was shortened by 0 bases and J by 2 bases, with 8 bases between the two germline ends. CDR3 coding DNA: TGTGCCAGCAGTTACTCTAGCGATCCCTACAATGAGCAGTTCTTC. Translated: CASSYSSDPYNEQFF.

The chain couples TRBV19 to TRBJ1-2; maybe TRBD1 (6 bases). The germline gives CDR1 LNHDA, CDR2 SQIVND (reference sequence). Trimming took 4 bases from V and 0 from J, leaving 15 bases between them. This CDR3 spans 16 amino acids. CDR3 DNA: TGTGCCAGTAGTACGGGGACACTTAGTCCTAACTATGGCTACACCTTC. Translating it yields CASSTGTLSPNYGYTF.

This clone was counted a few times. In DNA, the CDR3 is TGTGCCAGCAGGGTACAGGGGCCTATGGAGTTCGGGCAGCCCCAGCATTTT. Residues: CASRVQGPMEFGQPQHF. The V gene is TRBV3-1 (or the pseudogene TRBV3-2), the J gene TRBJ1-5; 7 nucleotides align to TRBD1. Germline assignment: CDR1 LGHDT and CDR2 YNNKEL (reference sequence). The CDR3 is 17 amino acids. V lost 6 bases, J lost 7 bases, and 18 bases stayed unmatched.

The chain uses TRBV6-2 or TRBV6-3 and TRBJ2-7, with a weak D call TRBD2 (5 bases). The V and J ends lost 6 bases and 3 bases respectively, with 9 bases between them. Germline values: CDR1 MNHEY, CDR2 SVGEGT. This CDR3 has 12 residues. CDR3 nucleotide sequence: TGTGCCAGCAGCTGGACTGTCTACGAGCAGTACTTC. It is translated as CASSWTVYEQYF.

The chain couples TRBV4-3 to TRBJ1-6; 8 positions agree with TRBD1. V lost 2 bases to trimming and J lost 9 bases; unmatched junction nucleotides: 3. There are 14 residues in the CDR3. CDR1 is LGHNA and CDR2 is YSLEER in the germline V gene. The CDR3 coding sequence is TGCGCCAGCAGCCAATGGCAGGGGGCTTCACCCCTCCACTTT. The encoded protein is CASSQWQGASPLHF.

V is TRBV11-1 and J is TRBJ1-1; 7 bases fit TRBD1. V gave up 8 bases and J gave up 3 bases; unmatched junction bases: 6. This CDR3 is built from 13 residues. CDR1 SGHAT and CDR2 FQDESV come from the germline V gene (reference sequence). The CDR3 nucleotides read TGTGCCAGCGTCGGCAGGGGGGACACTGAAGCTTTCTTT. Its translation is CASVGRGDTEAFF.

In its sample, this clone was seen once. This chain uses TRBV6-6 with TRBJ1-6, with D tentatively TRBD1 (6 bases). Germline lookup yields CDR1 MNHNY and CDR2 SVGAGI (reference sequence). The CDR3 is 15 amino acids. The V end was cut by 1 base, the J end by 8 bases, with 12 bases between. The CDR3 nucleotides are TGTGCCAGCAGTTACTTAGGGACACGAGATTCACCCCTCCACTTT. Protein product: CASSYLGTRDSPLHF.

V usage is TRBV5-8 and J usage is TRBJ1-1; the D is unclear. The germline V and J ends were trimmed by 0 bases and 0 bases, with 9 bases remaining between them. The germline gives CDR1 SGHTS, CDR2 YDEGEE. The CDR3 is 15 amino acids. As DNA, the CDR3 is TGTGCCAGCAGCTTGGATTTAGAGATGAACACTGAAGCTTTCTTT. Protein sequence: CASSLDLEMNTEAFF.

The genes are TRBV11-3 and TRBJ2-5; TRBD1 agrees at 8 bases. The germline V gene encodes CDR1 SGHNT and CDR2 YENEEA. With 1 base clipped from V and 4 bases from J, the junction kept 2 bases outside the gene matches. The CDR3 is 14 residues long. The CDR3 here is CASSLGRGRETQYF. For the CDR3, the DNA is TGTGCCAGCAGCTTAGGCAGGGGGCGAGAGACCCAGTACTTC.

V usage is TRBV11-2 and J usage is TRBJ2-5; TRBD2 is a possible D gene (5 bases). CDR3 length equals 13 residues. Germline CDR1 is SGHAT and CDR2 is FQNNGV. Trimming removed 0 bases at V and 4 bases at J, with 6 bases between. DNA of the CDR3: TGTGCCAGCAGCTTAGAACTAGTAGAGACCCAGTACTTC. Amino acids: CASSLELVETQYF.

The chain recombines TRBV5-6 with TRBJ1-2; 11 bases are shared with TRBD1. This CDR3 region has 16 residues. V lost 1 base and J lost 3; bases outside the gene matches: 5. Germline V gene lookup returns CDR1 SGHDT and CDR2 YYEEEE. CDR3 nucleotides: TGTGCCAGCAGCTTGCCGTGGGGACAGGGGGACTATGGCTACACCTTC. Its translation is CASSLPWGQGDYGYTF.

The V gene is TRBV6-5, the J gene TRBJ2-7; no definite D call. Looked up from germline, CDR1 is MNHEY and CDR2 is SVGAGI. Trimming shortened V by 2 bases and J by 4 bases, and 18 bases separated the two germline ends. The length of the CDR3 is 16 residues. CDR3 in amino acids: CASSYDTQVPLYEQYF. The CDR3 bases are TGTGCCAGCAGTTACGATACTCAGGTCCCTCTATACGAGCAGTACTTC.

The CDR3 region is CASSQILDWNSPLHF. Written as DNA, the CDR3 is TGTGCCAGCAGCCAAATTCTCGACTGGAATTCACCCCTCCACTTT. The genes are TRBV3-1 (or the pseudogene TRBV3-2) and TRBJ1-6; D is undetermined. Trimming took off 2 bases at V and 7 bases at J, with 12 bases between the two ends. The CDR3 has 15 amino acids. From germline, CDR1 is LGHDT and CDR2 YNNKEL (reference sequence).

This chain links TRBV18 with TRBJ1-2; D remains ambiguous. Per the germline V gene, CDR1 is KGHSH and CDR2 is LQKENI. The CDR3 covers 13 residues. V dropped 3 bases and J dropped 2 bases, with 7 bases sitting between them. The CDR3 spells CASSPDKNYGYTF. The CDR3 nucleotides read TGTGCCAGCTCACCCGACAAAAACTATGGCTACACCTTC.

The count of this clone is one. DNA for the CDR3: TGTGCCAGCAGCCGCCGGGACAGAAGCACAGATACGCAGTATTTT. As protein: CASSRRDRSTDTQYF. V and J are TRBV5-4 and TRBJ2-3, with 7 bases aligning to TRBD1. This CDR3 is built from 15 residues. With 4 bases clipped from V and 0 bases from J, the junction kept 5 bases outside the gene matches. Germline CDR1 is SGHNT and CDR2 is YYREEE (reference sequence).

This clone was counted a few times. The J gene is TRBJ1-4, the V gene TRBV19; 9 bases match TRBD1. Germline lookup yields CDR1 LNHDA and CDR2 SQIVND (reference sequence). The CDR3 runs 16 residues. After removal of 3 bases from V and 2 bases from J, the junction contained 4 bases not matched to a gene. CDR3: CASSINRGHTNEKLFF. The CDR3 bases are TGTGCCAGTAGTATTAACAGGGGGCATACTAATGAAAAACTGTTTTTT.

V and J are TRBV6-5 and TRBJ2-1; 7 bases agree with TRBD1. V was clipped by 7 bases and J by 8 bases; unmatched bases: 11. Germline V gene lookup returns CDR1 MNHEY and CDR2 SVGAGI. This CDR3 contains 14 residues. The CDR3 nucleotides read TGTGCCAGCAAAATCGGGACAGCCGGAGATGAGCAGTTCTTC. Its protein is CASKIGTAGDEQFF.

The rearrangement uses TRBV19 and TRBJ2-3; 7 bases match TRBD1. V trimming: 6 bases; J trimming: 7 bases; junction bases outside the gene matches: 4. Germline V gene lookup returns CDR1 LNHDA and CDR2 SQIVND (reference sequence). This CDR3 spans 12 amino acids. The DNA for the CDR3 is TGTGCCAGTAGCCAGGGGGTGCATACGCAGTATTTT. Its protein is CASSQGVHTQYF.

The CDR3 region is CATSREGPRSGYTF. The DNA of the CDR3 is TGTGCCACCAGCAGAGAAGGCCCTAGGAGTGGCTACACCTTC. V usage is TRBV15 and J usage is TRBJ1-2; D ambiguous. CDR1 and CDR2 from the germline V gene are LNHNV and YYDKDF (reference sequence). The CDR3 runs to 14 residues. V was clipped by 0 bases and J by 7 bases, with 12 bases between them.

This chain joins TRBV27 and TRBJ1-2; the match to TRBD1 covers 11 bases. Trimming removed 6 bases from V and 3 bases from J; junction bases left unmatched: 3. Germline V lookup: CDR1 MNHEY, CDR2 SMNVEV (reference sequence). CDR3 size: 14 residues. CDR3 sequence reads: CASRWTGGHYGYTF. The CDR3 nucleotides are TGTGCCAGCAGATGGACAGGGGGCCACTATGGCTACACCTTC.

CDR3 residues: CASSSFTTGLNNQPQHF. The CDR3 coding sequence is TGTGCCAGCAGCTCCTTTACCACGGGACTGAATAATCAGCCCCAGCATTTT. This chain uses TRBV5-5 with TRBJ1-5, with a tentative D call TRBD1 (5 bases). Germline values: CDR1 SGHKS, CDR2 YYEKEE (reference sequence). Trimming pared 3 bases from V and 4 bases from J, leaving 20 bases between. This CDR3 region has 17 residues. Full variable domain (outside the CDR3, taken from reference TRBV5-5 and TRBJ1-5): DAGVTQSPTHLIKTRGQQVTLRCSPISGHKSVSWYQQVLGQGPQFIFQYYEKEERGRGNFPDRFSARQFPNYSSELNVNALLLGDSALYLCASSSFTTGLNNQPQHFGDGTRLSIL.

This sequence joins TRBV9 and TRBJ1-1; D uncertain. The CDR3 contains 14 residues. Trimming removed 0 bases at V and 1 base at J, with 7 bases between. CDR1 and CDR2 (germline): SGDLS, YYNGEE. In DNA, the CDR3 is TGTGCCAGCAGCGTAGGAGGTTCGAACACTGAAGCTTTCTTT. This encodes CASSVGGSNTEAFF.

The chain carries TRBV30 and TRBJ1-2; no reliable D call. V lost 1 base and J lost 8, with 11 bases in between. CDR1 and CDR2 from the germline V gene are GTSNPN and SVGIG (reference sequence). The CDR3 has 12 amino acids. CDR3 in DNA: TGTGCCTGGAGTGCTCAGCGGGAGGGCTACACCTTC. Its protein is CAWSAQREGYTF.

This chain joins TRBV6-5 and TRBJ1-1; D perhaps matches TRBD1 (6 bases). The CDR3 spans 11 residues. The germline V and J ends were trimmed by 11 bases and 4 bases, with 11 bases remaining between them. Looked up from germline, CDR1 is MNHEY and CDR2 is SVGAGI. Written as DNA, the CDR3 is TGTGCCTTTAGGGGGGGCACTGAAGCTTTCTTT. Translated, it gives CAFRGGTEAFF.

The V and J genes are TRBV4-2 and TRBJ2-1; a weak D match, TRBD2 (5 bases). The V gene lost 6 bases and the J gene lost 8 bases, with 17 bases spanning the gap. Germline-derived CDR1 and CDR2 are LGHNA and YNFKEQ. The CDR3 extends over 14 amino acids. The CDR3 loop reads CASRQRERGDEQFF. DNA of the CDR3: TGTGCCAGCAGACAGAGGGAAAGAGGCGATGAGCAGTTCTTC.

Here the CDR3 DNA reads TGTGCCAGCAGCCTTCTTGAGGAGGGAAATCAGCCCCAGCATTTT. This sequence encodes CASSLLEEGNQPQHF. The rearrangement joins TRBV5-4 to TRBJ1-5, with D uncertain. This CDR3 has 15 residues. CDR1 is SGHNT and CDR2 is YYREEE in the germline V gene (reference sequence). V was pared by 4 bases and J by 4 bases, with 15 bases between.

The J gene is TRBJ2-1, the V gene TRBV4-3, with a weak D call TRBD2 (5 bases). The CDR3 totals 18 residues. Germline CDR1 reads LGHNA; CDR2 reads YSLEER. Deletions cut 0 bases from V and 2 bases from J, with 17 bases between. The CDR3, as DNA: TGCGCCAGCAGCCAAGATATTGGTCGGGTTAGCGCCTACAATGAGCAGTTCTTC. This sequence encodes CASSQDIGRVSAYNEQFF.

This clone has just one count. This chain uses TRBV24-1 with TRBJ2-3; maybe TRBD1 (6 bases). Germline V CDR1 and CDR2: KGHDR, SFDVKD. With 5 bases removed from V and 9 bases from J, the gap between germline ends came to 17 bases. This CDR3 spans 14 amino acids. Here the CDR3 reads CATSGSPGAKTQYF. The CDR3 DNA is TGTGCCACCAGTGGATCCCCAGGGGCCAAAACGCAGTATTTT.